This TCR beta chain appears in the sequencing data of a study of blood T cell repertoires in COVID-19. TCRdb's table, derived via immunoSEQ multiplex PCR, lists solely in-frame clones and lacks some. The profile shows about 360,000 clones, over 75% of them singletons. Trimming cost V 1 base and J 3 bases; bases outside gene matches: 9. The CDR3 spans 17 residues. In germline, CDR1 is SEHNR, CDR2 FQNEAQ (reference sequence). This clonotype was obtained from a middle-aged woman with acute COVID-19. Sequencing used PBMCs or T cells enriched from blood (not recorded which). The chain couples TRBV7-9 to TRBJ1-1, with TRBD1 matching 9 bases. CDR3 sequence (DNA): TGTGCCAGCAGCTTAGGGGTCACAGGGGGCTTCGACACTGAAGCTTTCTTT. Its protein is CASSLGVTGGFDTEAFF.